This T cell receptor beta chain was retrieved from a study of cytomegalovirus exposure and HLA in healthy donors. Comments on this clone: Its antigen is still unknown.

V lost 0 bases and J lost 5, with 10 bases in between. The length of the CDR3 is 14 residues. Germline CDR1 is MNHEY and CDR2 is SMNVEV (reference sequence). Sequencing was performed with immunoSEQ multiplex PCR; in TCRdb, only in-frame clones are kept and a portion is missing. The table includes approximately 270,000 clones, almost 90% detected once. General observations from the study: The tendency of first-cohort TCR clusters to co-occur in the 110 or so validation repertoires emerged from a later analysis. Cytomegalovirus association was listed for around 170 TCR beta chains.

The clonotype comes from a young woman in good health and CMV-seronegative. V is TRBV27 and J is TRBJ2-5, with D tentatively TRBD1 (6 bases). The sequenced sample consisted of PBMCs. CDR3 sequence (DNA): TGTGCCAGCAGTTTATCTTTAGGGGGTGAGACCCAGTACTTC. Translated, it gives CASSLSLGGETQYF.